There are many counts of the clone carrying this TCR beta chain. Its specificity is not known. TCR beta CDR3 regions were amplified from RNA transcripts. A set of HTBI primers served as the primers for a first-round RT-PCR of the TCR CDR3. TCRdb recomputed calls from the multiplex PCR reads with MiXCR, one row per CDR3 protein. The profile shows under 400,000 distinct CDR3 sequences, about 14% of them singletons. The sample originates from a study of T cells in Graves' hyperthyroidism and ophthalmopathy. Study-level information: Specimen type is peripheral blood, collected at initial diagnosis prior to any treatment.

The CDR3 contains 16 residues. Trimming took off 0 bases at V and 5 bases at J, with 13 bases between the two ends. Germline V CDR1 and CDR2: LGHNA, YNFKEQ. Study-wide points: Most expanded thyroid clonotypes above 0.001 recurred in blood. In simple terms, a model built on 13 V-J features told ophthalmopathy apart from stable hyperthyroidism.

Sequencing was carried out using blood. The chain combines TRBV4-2 with TRBJ2-2; perhaps TRBD2 as D (5 bases). This receptor was identified in a woman aged 55 to 70 with Graves' hyperthyroidism. CDR3 sequence: CASSQDRESRTGELFF. In DNA form, the CDR3 reads TGTGCCAGCAGCCAAGATAGGGAGAGCAGGACCGGGGAGCTGTTTTTT.